The source of this TCR beta chain is a study of patients and donors after allogeneic stem cell transplantation. One entry per CDR3 protein results from TCRdb running MiXCR on the RT-PCR reads. The sample has about a million distinct CDR3 sequences, approximately 19% seen once. Trimming cost V 0 bases and J 10 bases, with 10 bases left between them. Per the germline V gene, CDR1 is MGHRA and CDR2 is YSYEKL. The CDR3 runs 13 residues. The rearrangement joins TRBV4-1 to TRBJ2-1; D unresolved. The receptor's source is a human donor who was either an allogeneic HSCT recipient or a stem cell or donor lymphocyte infusion donor (not recorded which). It is not recorded whose cells these are; they may come from a transplant donor. Sequencing used blood, either unsorted or a sorted T cell fraction (not recorded which). The CDR3 nucleotides are TGCGCCAGCAGCCAAGATTACTGGGGAGAGCAGTTCTTC. Protein sequence: CASSQDYWGEQFF.